This T cell receptor (beta chain) comes out of a study of T cells in localized non-small cell lung cancer. Regarding the study as a whole: Uninvolved adjacent lung, not tumor, had the highest T cell clonality.

On this clone itself: Its antigen is still unknown.

Sequencing was performed with immunoSEQ multiplex PCR; in TCRdb, only in-frame clones are kept and a portion is missing. The table records tens of thousands of clones, 91% of them present only once. The TCR comes from a woman aged 40-69 years with stage II lung adenocarcinoma. The sample in question was PBMCs, obtained before any cancer treatment.

The CDR3 loop is CASGLAGARMETQYF. CDR3 bases: TGTGCCAGCGGCCTAGCGGGAGCTAGGATGGAGACCCAGTACTTC. The V gene is TRBV6-1, the J gene TRBJ2-5; 10 nucleotides agree with TRBD2. The CDR3 length is 15 residues. The junction had 11 bases not matched to a gene; V was cut back by 8 bases and J by 5 bases. CDR1 MNHNS and CDR2 SASEGT come from the germline V gene.